The clone carrying this TCR beta chain was seen more than once but under ten times. These data are taken from a study of blood T cell repertoires in COVID-19. At the level of the study: Samples taken during acute and convalescent COVID-19 were collected in the United States, Italy and Spain. Sample material is recorded as cDNA or gDNA derived from T cells, B-cell-depleted T cells, or PBMCs.

As originally analysed: It was from reference gene primer amplification that nucleated cell counts were estimated. The repertoire was sequenced with immunoSEQ multiplex PCR; TCRdb's copy has only in-frame clones and lacks some. The V and J calls and the clone size are those of that table, but D and trimming were determined from the DNA. The sample lists approximately 110,000 clones, more than 75% occurring once. The sample consisted of peripheral blood. The sequence was collected from a man between 35 and 55 years old with acute or convalescent COVID-19.

The DNA for the CDR3 is TGCGCCAGCTCAAAGGAGGTGGGACTGAATTACACCTTC. Protein: CASSKEVGLNYTF. The V call is TRBV5-1, the J call TRBJ1-2; weak D call: TRBD1 (5 bases). The CDR3 totals 13 residues. V was clipped by 7 bases and J by 11 bases, with 21 bases between them. Per germline, CDR1 SGHRS and CDR2 YFSETQ.